The clone carrying this T cell receptor beta chain is deemed medium-sized. The antigen remains unidentified. Using about 15 ng of total RNA, TCR libraries were made with the QIAseq Immune Repertoire TCR panel. TCRdb passed the reads through MiXCR, listing each CDR3 protein once. Seen here are roughly 2,400 distinct CDR3 sequences, roughly 6.1% observed once, and the top ten hold just under 3%. These data are taken from a study of circulating CD8 cells and anti-PD-1 response in melanoma. Study in general: Non-responders showed stable or progressive disease; responders showed complete or partial response. Study conclusions and caveats: At M1, fewer than 8% of TRB clonotypes appeared in multiple subsets. Diversity ranked highest in DNEG and lowest in TIGIT subsets. Published repertoire comparisons used only baseline and M1 samples.

CDR3 size: 14 residues. CDR1 and CDR2 from the germline V gene are MNHEY and SMNVEV (reference sequence). Between the trimmed V and J ends, which lost 8 bases and 5 bases, there was a span of 13 bases. Four subsets defined by PD-1 and/or TIGIT were sorted from live CD3+CD8+TCRalphabeta+ cells. The receptor was isolated from a human donor with melanoma. This chain links TRBV27 with TRBJ1-6, with D unclear. This material consisted of CD8+ T cells from PBMCs, taken at baseline or after one month of anti-PD-1 therapy (not recorded which). The CDR3 DNA reads TGTGCCAGCTCTTCTGGACGGAATAATTCACCCCTCCACTTT. It yields the protein CASSSGRNNSPLHF.